This T cell receptor beta chain comes out of a study of PD-L1 blockade in urothelial cancer. On the study more broadly: About 90% of the roughly 29 patients were men who had bladder-origin urothelial cancer. T cells were recovered from blood samples at a median of approximately 150,000.

The CDR3 runs 18 residues. Trimming cost V 1 base and J 0 bases; bases outside gene matches: 8. The germline V gene has CDR1 MGHRA and CDR2 YSYEKL. Sequencing was performed with immunoSEQ multiplex PCR; in TCRdb, only in-frame clones are kept and a portion is missing. The sample contains some 30,000 clones, around nine tenths of which appear only once. Sequenced material: PBMCs, taken around atezolizumab (anti-PD-L1) treatment. The TCR originated in a man aged 45-60 years with urothelial cancer. The gene calls are TRBV4-1 and TRBJ1-3, with 8 bases fitting TRBD1. CDR3 in DNA: TGCGCCAGCAGCCAAGGCAGGACAGGGATCATCTCTGGAAACACCATATATTTT. Encoded protein: CASSQGRTGIISGNTIYF.